This T cell receptor beta chain was captured by sequencing in a study of T cells expressing NK-cell markers. Study details: Researchers got TCR beta repertoires out of sorted CD3+CD56+NKG2C+, CD3+CD56+NKG2C- and CD3+CD56-NKG2C+ T cells.

A note on this clonotype: Its antigen is unknown.

CDR1 and CDR2 from the germline V gene are LNHDA and SQIVND (reference sequence). The length of the CDR3 is 15 residues. UMI-tagged 5'RACE template switching yielded the TCR beta cDNA. No DNA is given; TCRdb re-called the 5' RACE reads and lists each CDR3 protein once. This table lists a few hundred thousand distinct CDR3 sequences. Study results and limitations: Whether expanded NKG2C+ T cell clones were HCMV-specific remained unclear. For a handful of donors, these clonotypes were likewise the leading ones in the CD3+CD56-NKG2C+ fraction.

Sample: blood T cells: a sorted CD56 or NKG2C T cell subset, CD4+ or CD8+ T cells, or bulk PBMC T cells (not recorded which). The sequence was obtained from a man aged 18-70 years in good health. The chain recombines TRBV19 with TRBJ2-1; TCRdb gives TRBD1 as the D gene, but with no DNA this cannot be confirmed. CDR3 region: CASSKPGRGANEQFF. The complete variable domain, with remaining parts taken from reference TRBV19 and TRBJ2-1, reads DGGITQSPKYLFRKEGQNVTLSCEQNLNHDAMYWYRQDPGQGLRLIYYSQIVNDFQKGDIAEGYSVSREKKESFPLTVTSAQKNPTAFYLCASSKPGRGANEQFFGPGTRLTVL.